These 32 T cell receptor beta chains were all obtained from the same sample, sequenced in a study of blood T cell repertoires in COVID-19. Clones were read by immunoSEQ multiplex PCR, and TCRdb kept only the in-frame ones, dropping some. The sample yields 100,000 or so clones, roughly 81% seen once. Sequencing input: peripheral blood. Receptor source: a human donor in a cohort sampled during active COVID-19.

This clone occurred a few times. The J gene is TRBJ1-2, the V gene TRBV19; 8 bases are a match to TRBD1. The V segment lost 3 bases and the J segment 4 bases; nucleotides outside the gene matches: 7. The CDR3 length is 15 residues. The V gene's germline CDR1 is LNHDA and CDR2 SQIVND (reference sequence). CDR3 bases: TGTGCCAGTAGTATTCTGGGGCAGGGGGCCTATGGCTACACCTTC. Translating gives CASSILGQGAYGYTF.

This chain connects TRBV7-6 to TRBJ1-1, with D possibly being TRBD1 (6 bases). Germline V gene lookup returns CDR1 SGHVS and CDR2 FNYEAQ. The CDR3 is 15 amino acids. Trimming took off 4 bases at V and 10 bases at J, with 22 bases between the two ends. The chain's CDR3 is CASSSNTNQGGRAFF. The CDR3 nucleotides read TGTGCCAGCAGCTCAAACACGAACCAAGGGGGTAGAGCTTTCTTT.

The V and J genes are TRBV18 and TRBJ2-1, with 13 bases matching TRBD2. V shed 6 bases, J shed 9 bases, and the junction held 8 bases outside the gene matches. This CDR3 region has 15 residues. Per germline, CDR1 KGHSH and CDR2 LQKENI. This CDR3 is CASSTGTSGIGEQFF. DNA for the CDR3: TGTGCCAGCTCCACCGGGACTAGCGGGATCGGTGAGCAGTTCTTC.

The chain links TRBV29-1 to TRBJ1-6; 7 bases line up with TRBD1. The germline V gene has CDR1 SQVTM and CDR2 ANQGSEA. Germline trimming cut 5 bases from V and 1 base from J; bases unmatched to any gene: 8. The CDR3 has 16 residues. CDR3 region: CSVKPLTGSYNSPLHF. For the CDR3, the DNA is TGCAGCGTTAAACCCCTGACAGGGTCCTATAATTCACCCCTCCACTTT. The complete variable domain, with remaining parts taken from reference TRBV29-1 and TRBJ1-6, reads SAVISQKPSRDICQRGTSLTIQCQVDSQVTMMFWYRQQPGQSLTLIATANQGSEATYESGFVIDKFPISRPNLTFSTLTVSNMSPEDSSIYLCSVKPLTGSYNSPLHFGNGTRLTVT.

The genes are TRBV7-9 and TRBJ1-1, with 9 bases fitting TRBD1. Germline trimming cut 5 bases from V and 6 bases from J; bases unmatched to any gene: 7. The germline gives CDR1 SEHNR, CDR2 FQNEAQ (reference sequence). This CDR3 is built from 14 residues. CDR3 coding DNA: TGTGCCAGCAGCATGGGACAGGGTAAAGCTGAAGCTTTCTTT. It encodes CASSMGQGKAEAFF.

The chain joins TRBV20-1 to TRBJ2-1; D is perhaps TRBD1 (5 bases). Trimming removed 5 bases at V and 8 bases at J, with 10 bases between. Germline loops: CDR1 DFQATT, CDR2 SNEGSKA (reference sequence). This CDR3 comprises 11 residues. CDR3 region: CSAPQGHEQFF. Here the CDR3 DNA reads TGCAGTGCTCCTCAGGGCCATGAGCAGTTCTTC.

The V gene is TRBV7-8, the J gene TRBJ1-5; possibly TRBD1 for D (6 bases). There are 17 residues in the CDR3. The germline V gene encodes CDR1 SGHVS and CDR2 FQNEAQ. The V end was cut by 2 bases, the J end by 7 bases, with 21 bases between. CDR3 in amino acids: CASSLRLTSRGWQPQHF. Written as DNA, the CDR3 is TGTGCCAGCAGCTTAAGGTTGACATCCAGGGGATGGCAGCCCCAGCATTTT.

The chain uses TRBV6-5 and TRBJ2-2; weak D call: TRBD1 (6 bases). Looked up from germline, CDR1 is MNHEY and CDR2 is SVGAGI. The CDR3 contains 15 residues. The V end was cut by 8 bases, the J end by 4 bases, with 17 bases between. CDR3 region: CASRTPGQPTGELFF. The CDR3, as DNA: TGTGCCAGCCGGACCCCGGGACAACCCACCGGGGAGCTGTTTTTT.

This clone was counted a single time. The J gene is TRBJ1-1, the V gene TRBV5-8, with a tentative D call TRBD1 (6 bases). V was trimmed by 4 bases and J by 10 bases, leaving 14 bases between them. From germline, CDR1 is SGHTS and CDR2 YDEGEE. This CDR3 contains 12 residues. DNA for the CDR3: TGTGCCAGCAGCCAGCGGACAGTAGGAGCTTTCTTT. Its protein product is CASSQRTVGAFF.

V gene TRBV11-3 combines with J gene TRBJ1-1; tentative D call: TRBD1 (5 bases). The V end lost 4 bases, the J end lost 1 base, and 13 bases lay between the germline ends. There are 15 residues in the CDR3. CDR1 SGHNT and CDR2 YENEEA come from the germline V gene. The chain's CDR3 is CASSSLRTRNTEAFF. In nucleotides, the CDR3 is TGTGCCAGCAGCTCTTTGAGGACACGGAACACTGAAGCTTTCTTT. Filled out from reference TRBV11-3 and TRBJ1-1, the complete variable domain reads EAGVVQSPRYKIIEKKQPVAFWCNPISGHNTLYWYLQNLGQGPELLIRYENEEAVDDSQLPKDRFSAERLKGVDSTLKIQPAELGDSAVYLCASSSLRTRNTEAFFGQGTRLTVV.

Written as DNA, the CDR3 is TGTGCCAGCAGCCCCCCTCCGGGAGGGACTGAAGCTTTCTTT. It translates to CASSPPPGGTEAFF. The chain carries TRBV9 and TRBJ1-1; no clear D gene. The V gene lost 4 bases and the J gene lost 5 bases, with 15 bases spanning the gap. Germline loops: CDR1 SGDLS, CDR2 YYNGEE. This CDR3 contains 14 residues.

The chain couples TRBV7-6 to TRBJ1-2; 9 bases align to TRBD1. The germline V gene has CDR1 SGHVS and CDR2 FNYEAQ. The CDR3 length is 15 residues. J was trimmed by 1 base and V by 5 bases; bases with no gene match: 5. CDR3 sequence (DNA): TGTGCCAGCAGCATGGGACAGGGCGTTAACTATGGCTACACCTTC. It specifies CASSMGQGVNYGYTF. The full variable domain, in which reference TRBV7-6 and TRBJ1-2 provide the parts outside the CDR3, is GAGVSQSPRYKVTKRGQDVALRCDPISGHVSLYWYRQALGQGPEFLTYFNYEAQQDKSGLPNDRFSAERPEGSISTLTIQRTEQRDSAMYRCASSMGQGVNYGYTFGSGTRLTVV.

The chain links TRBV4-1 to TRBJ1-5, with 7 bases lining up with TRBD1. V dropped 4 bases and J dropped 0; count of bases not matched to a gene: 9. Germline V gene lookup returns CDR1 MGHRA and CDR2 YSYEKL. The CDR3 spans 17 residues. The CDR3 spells CASSPNPGQDSNQPQHF. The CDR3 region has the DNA TGCGCCAGCAGCCCCAATCCCGGACAGGATAGCAATCAGCCCCAGCATTTT.

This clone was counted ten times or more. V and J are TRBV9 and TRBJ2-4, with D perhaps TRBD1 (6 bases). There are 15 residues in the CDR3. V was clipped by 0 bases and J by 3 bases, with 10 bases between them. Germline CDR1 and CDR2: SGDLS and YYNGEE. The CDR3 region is CASSVGTDFKNIQYF. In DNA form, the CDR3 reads TGTGCCAGCAGCGTAGGGACAGATTTCAAAAACATTCAGTACTTC.

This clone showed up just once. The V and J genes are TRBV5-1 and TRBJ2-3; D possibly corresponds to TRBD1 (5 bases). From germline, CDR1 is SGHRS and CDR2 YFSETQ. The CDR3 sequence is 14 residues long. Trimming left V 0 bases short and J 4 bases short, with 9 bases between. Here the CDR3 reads CASSLVRGADTQYF. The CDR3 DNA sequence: TGCGCCAGCAGCTTGGTTAGGGGCGCAGATACGCAGTATTTT.

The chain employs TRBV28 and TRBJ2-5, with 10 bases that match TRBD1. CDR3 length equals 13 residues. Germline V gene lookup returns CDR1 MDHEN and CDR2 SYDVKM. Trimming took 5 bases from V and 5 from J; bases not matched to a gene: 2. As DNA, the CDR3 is TGTGCCAGCAGTCGACAGGGGGCGGAGACCCAGTACTTC. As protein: CASSRQGAETQYF.

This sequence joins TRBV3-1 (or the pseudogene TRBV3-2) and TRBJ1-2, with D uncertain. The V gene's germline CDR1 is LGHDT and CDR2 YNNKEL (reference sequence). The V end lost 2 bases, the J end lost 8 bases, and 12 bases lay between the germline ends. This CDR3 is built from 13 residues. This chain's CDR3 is CASSQSGGWGYTF. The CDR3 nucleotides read TGTGCCAGCAGCCAAAGTGGAGGGTGGGGCTACACCTTC.

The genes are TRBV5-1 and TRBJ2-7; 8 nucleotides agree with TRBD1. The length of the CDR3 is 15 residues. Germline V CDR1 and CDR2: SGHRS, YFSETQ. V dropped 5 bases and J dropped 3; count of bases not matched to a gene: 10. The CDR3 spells CASSLRATGGYEQYF. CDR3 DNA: TGCGCCAGCAGTTTGAGGGCCACAGGGGGCTACGAGCAGTACTTC.

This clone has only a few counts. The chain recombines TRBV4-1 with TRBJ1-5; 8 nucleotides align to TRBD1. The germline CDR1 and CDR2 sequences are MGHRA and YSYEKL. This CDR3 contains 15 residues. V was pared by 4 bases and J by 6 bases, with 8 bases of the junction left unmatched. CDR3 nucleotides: TGCGCCAGCAGCCTCACACAGGGGGATGGTCAGCCCCAGCATTTT. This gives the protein CASSLTQGDGQPQHF.

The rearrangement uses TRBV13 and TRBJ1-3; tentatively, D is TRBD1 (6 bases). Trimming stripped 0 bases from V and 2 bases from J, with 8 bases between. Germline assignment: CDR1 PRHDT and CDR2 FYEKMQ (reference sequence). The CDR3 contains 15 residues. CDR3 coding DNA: TGTGCCAGCAGCTTAGGGGGGGCAGCTGGAAACACCATATATTTT. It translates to CASSLGGAAGNTIYF.

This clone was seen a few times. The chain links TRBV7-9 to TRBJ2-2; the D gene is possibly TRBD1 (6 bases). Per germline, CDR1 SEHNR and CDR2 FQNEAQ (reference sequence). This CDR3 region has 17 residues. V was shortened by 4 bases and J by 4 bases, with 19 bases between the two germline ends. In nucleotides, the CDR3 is TGTGCCAGCAGCTCTTCCTCAGGGGCTCGGGGCACCGGGGAGCTGTTTTTT. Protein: CASSSSSGARGTGELFF.

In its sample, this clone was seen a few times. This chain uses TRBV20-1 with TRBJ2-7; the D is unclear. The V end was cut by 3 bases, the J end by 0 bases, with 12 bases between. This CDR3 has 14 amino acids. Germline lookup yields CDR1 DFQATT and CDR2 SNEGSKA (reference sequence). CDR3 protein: CSASKAIASYEQYF. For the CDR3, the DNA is TGCAGTGCTAGTAAAGCGATCGCCTCCTACGAGCAGTACTTC.

The CDR3 sequence: CASSLAIPTNSPLHF. Here the CDR3 DNA reads TGTGCCAGCAGTTTAGCGATCCCTACGAATTCACCCCTCCACTTT. The chain has TRBV27 and TRBJ1-6; D ambiguous. The CDR3 loop spans 15 amino acids. The germline V and J ends were trimmed by 2 bases and 7 bases, with 12 bases remaining between them. CDR1 is MNHEY, CDR2 SMNVEV, per germline (reference sequence).

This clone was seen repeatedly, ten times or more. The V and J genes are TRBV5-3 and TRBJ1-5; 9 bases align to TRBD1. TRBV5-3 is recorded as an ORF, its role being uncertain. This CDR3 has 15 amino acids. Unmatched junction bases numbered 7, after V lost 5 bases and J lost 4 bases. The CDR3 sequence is CARSWETGGNQPQHF. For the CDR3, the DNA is TGTGCCAGAAGTTGGGAGACAGGGGGGAATCAGCCCCAGCATTTT.

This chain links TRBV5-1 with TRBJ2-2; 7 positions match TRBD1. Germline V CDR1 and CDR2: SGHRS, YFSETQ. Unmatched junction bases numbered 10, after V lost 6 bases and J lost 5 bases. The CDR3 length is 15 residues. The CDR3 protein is CASTLSQGKTGELFF. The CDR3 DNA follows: TGCGCCAGCACCCTGTCACAGGGGAAAACCGGGGAGCTGTTTTTT.

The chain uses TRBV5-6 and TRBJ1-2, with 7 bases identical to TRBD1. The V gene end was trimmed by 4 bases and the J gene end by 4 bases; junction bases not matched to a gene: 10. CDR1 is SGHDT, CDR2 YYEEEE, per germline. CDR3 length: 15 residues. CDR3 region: CASSPGPGTVYGYTF. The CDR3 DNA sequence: TGTGCCAGCAGCCCTGGTCCCGGGACAGTCTATGGCTACACCTTC.

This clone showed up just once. The DNA of the CDR3 is TGTGCCAGCAGTGAACAGGGGAAGACTACAGATACGCAGTATTTT. Its translation: CASSEQGKTTDTQYF. The rearrangement uses TRBV6-1 and TRBJ2-3, with D possibly matching TRBD1 (6 bases). Germline CDR1 is MNHNS and CDR2 is SASEGT. The CDR3 runs 15 residues. V dropped 2 bases and J dropped 3 bases, with 12 bases sitting between them.

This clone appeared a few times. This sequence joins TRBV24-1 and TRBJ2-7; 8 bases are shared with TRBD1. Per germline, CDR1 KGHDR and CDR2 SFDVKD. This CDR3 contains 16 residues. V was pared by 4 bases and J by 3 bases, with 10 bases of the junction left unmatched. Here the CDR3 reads CATSEPGQVSFYEQYF. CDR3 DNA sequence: TGTGCCACCAGTGAGCCGGGACAGGTATCCTTCTACGAGCAGTACTTC.

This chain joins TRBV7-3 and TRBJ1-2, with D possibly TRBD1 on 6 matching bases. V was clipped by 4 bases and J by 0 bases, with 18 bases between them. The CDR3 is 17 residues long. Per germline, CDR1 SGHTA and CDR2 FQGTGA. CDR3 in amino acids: CASSYKVRGATNYGYTF. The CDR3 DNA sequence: TGTGCCAGCAGCTATAAGGTACGGGGGGCAACTAACTATGGCTACACCTTC.

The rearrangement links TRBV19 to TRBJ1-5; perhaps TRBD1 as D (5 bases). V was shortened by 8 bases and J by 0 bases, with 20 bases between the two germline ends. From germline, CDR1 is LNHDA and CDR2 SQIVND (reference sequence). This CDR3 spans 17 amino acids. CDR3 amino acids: CASRPGLQWTSNQPQHF. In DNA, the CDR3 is TGTGCCAGTCGCCCGGGACTGCAATGGACTAGCAATCAGCCCCAGCATTTT.

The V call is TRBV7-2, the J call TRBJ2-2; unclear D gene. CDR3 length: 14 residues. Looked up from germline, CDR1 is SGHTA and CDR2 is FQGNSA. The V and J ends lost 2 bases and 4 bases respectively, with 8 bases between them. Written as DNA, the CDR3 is TGTGCCAGCAGCTTATCCAGACTCACCGGGGAGCTGTTTTTT. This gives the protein CASSLSRLTGELFF.

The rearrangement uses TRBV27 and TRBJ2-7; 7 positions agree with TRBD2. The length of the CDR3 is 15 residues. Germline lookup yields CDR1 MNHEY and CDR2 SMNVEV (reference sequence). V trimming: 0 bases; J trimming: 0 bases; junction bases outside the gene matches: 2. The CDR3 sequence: CASSLSAGPSYEQYF. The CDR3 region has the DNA TGTGCCAGCAGTTTATCAGCGGGGCCCTCCTACGAGCAGTACTTC.